This TCR beta chain derives from a study of T cells expressing NK-cell markers. Study-level points and caveats: The study left the HCMV specificity of expanded NKG2C+ T cell clones unresolved.

As concerns this clonotype: The antigen is undetermined.

For each CDR3 protein, TCRdb gives one entry from its re-call of the 5' RACE reads, without DNA. The clone table shows 150,000 or so distinct CDR3 sequences, with the ten largest holding 37%. The germline V gene encodes CDR1 MGHRA and CDR2 YSYEKL. The CDR3 is made up of 13 amino acids. The receptor's source is a woman aged 45-65 years in good health. Sample: blood T cells: a sorted CD56 or NKG2C T cell subset, CD4+ or CD8+ T cells, or bulk PBMC T cells (not recorded which). The chain carries TRBV4-1 and TRBJ2-1; as DNA is missing, the TRBD2 call by TCRdb cannot be tested. This CDR3 reads CASSHLAGVEQFF.